This T cell receptor (beta chain) was recorded in a study of control samples from healthy donors and cancer patients. The CDR3 sequence is 15 residues long. Looked up from germline, CDR1 is SGHRS and CDR2 is YFSETQ. V was pared by 1 base and J by 5 bases, with 10 bases between. Only in-frame clones appear in the TCRdb table, and some are missing; sequencing was by immunoSEQ multiplex PCR. The sample includes about 140,000 clones, about 88% of them seen just once. What was sequenced was blood. This chain uses TRBV5-1 with TRBJ1-6; D remains ambiguous. This TCR came from a woman in her thirties in good health. CDR3 protein: CASSLKDHNNSPLHF. CDR3 sequence (DNA): TGCGCCAGCAGCTTGAAGGACCACAATAATTCACCCCTCCACTTT.